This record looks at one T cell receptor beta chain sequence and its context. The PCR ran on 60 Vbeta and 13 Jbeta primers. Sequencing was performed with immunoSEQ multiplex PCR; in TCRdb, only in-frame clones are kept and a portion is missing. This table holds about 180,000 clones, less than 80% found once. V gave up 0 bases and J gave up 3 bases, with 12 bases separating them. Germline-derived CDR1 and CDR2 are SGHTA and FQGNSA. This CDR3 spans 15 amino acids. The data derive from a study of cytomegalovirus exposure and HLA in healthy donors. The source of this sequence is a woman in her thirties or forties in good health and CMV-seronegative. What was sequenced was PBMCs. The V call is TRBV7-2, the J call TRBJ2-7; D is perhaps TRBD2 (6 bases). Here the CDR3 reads CASSLAQLAVYEQYF. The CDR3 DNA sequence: TGTGCCAGCAGCTTAGCGCAACTAGCTGTCTACGAGCAGTACTTC.